This entry lists 18 T cell receptor beta chains sequenced from one sample in a study of graft-versus-host responses after intestinal transplantation. TCRdb keeps only in-frame clones here, not all; method: immunoSEQ multiplex PCR. The profile shows about 25,000 clones, just under 95% of them singletons. Source: PBMCs, taken around 29 days after intestinal transplant. These receptors were collected from a human patient who received an intestinal transplant, so some T cells may come from the graft donor.

The chain links TRBV25-1 to TRBJ2-1, with 7 bases aligning to TRBD1. Germline CDR1 reads MGHDK; CDR2 reads SYGVNS. CDR3 size: 16 residues. Trimming cost V 4 bases and J 2 bases; bases outside gene matches: 8. CDR3 amino acids: CASSGTGARTYNEQFF. DNA for the CDR3: TGTGCCAGCAGTGGTACAGGGGCCAGAACCTACAATGAGCAGTTCTTC.

This clone turned up a few times. The rearrangement joins TRBV19 to TRBJ1-1, with D unresolved. The germline CDR1 and CDR2 sequences are LNHDA and SQIVND (reference sequence). The V end was cut by 2 bases, the J end by 2 bases, with 6 bases between. The CDR3 is made up of 13 amino acids. CDR3 DNA: TGTGCCAGTAGTATAACGGGCAACACTGAAGCTTTCTTT. Its protein product is CASSITGNTEAFF.

The gene calls are TRBV28 and TRBJ1-1; maybe TRBD1 (6 bases). The CDR3 covers 13 residues. Trimming shortened V by 10 bases and J by 1 base, and 13 bases separated the two germline ends. Germline V gives CDR1 MDHEN, CDR2 SYDVKM. The CDR3 DNA reads as TGTGCCACCTACAGGGCACCGAACACTGAAGCTTTCTTT. Residues: CATYRAPNTEAFF.

This rearrangement joins TRBV7-9 to TRBJ2-7; D gene unclear. This CDR3 contains 12 residues. In germline, CDR1 is SEHNR, CDR2 FQNEAQ (reference sequence). V dropped 7 bases and J dropped 3 bases, with 10 bases sitting between them. CDR3 in DNA: TGTGCCAGCATGAACGGAAACTACGAGCAGTACTTC. This gives the protein CASMNGNYEQYF.

This clone occurred once. V usage is TRBV10-2 and J usage is TRBJ1-2; 9 bases line up with TRBD1. After removal of 2 bases from V and 5 bases from J, the junction contained 9 bases not matched to a gene. The CDR3 is 16 amino acids. The germline V gene encodes CDR1 WSHSY and CDR2 SAAADI. DNA of the CDR3: TGCGCCAGCAGTGAGCGACAGGGGGAACTTTCTTATGGCTACACCTTC. Translation gives CASSERQGELSYGYTF.

The rearrangement links TRBV28 to TRBJ2-5; D unclear. The V end was cut by 6 bases, the J end by 3 bases, with 11 bases between. The CDR3 runs 13 residues. Germline V gene data show CDR1 as MDHEN and CDR2 as SYDVKM. In DNA, the CDR3 is TGTGCCAGCAGCAAAGGACCGAAAGAGACCCAGTACTTC. Amino acids: CASSKGPKETQYF.

This clone showed up just once. The chain couples TRBV13 to TRBJ1-6; no firm D call. The germline V gene has CDR1 PRHDT and CDR2 FYEKMQ (reference sequence). This CDR3 region has 15 residues. The V gene lost 2 bases and the J gene lost 7 bases, with 12 bases spanning the gap. The CDR3 reads CASSLRPELNSPLHF. The CDR3 DNA reads as TGTGCCAGCAGCTTAAGGCCAGAATTAAATTCACCCCTCCACTTT. The variable domain in full, with the rest retrieved from reference TRBV13 and TRBJ1-6, is AAGVIQSPRHLIKEKRETATLKCYPIPRHDTVYWYQQGPGQDPQFLISFYEKMQSDKGSIPDRFSAQQFSDYHSELNMSSLELGDSALYFCASSLRPELNSPLHFGNGTRLTVT.

Here the CDR3 DNA reads TGCGCCAGCAGCCTGGCCCGGAAAACTGAAGCTTTCTTT. Residues: CASSLARKTEAFF. The chain has TRBV4-3 and TRBJ1-1, with no clear D. This CDR3 has 13 amino acids. Trimming cost V 4 bases and J 5 bases, with 11 bases left between them. The germline V gene encodes CDR1 LGHNA and CDR2 YSLEER.

This rearrangement joins TRBV13 to TRBJ1-1; D perhaps matches TRBD1 (6 bases). Trimming left V 2 bases short and J 1 base short, with 11 bases between. This CDR3 region has 15 residues. Germline lookup yields CDR1 PRHDT and CDR2 FYEKMQ (reference sequence). CDR3: CASSLRVGGNTEAFF. Here the CDR3 DNA reads TGTGCCAGCAGCTTAAGGGTAGGGGGGAACACTGAAGCTTTCTTT.

V is TRBV11-1 and J is TRBJ1-5; 11 bases agree with TRBD1. CDR1 and CDR2 from the germline V gene are SGHAT and FQDESV (reference sequence). Trimming removed 5 bases from V and 5 bases from J; junction bases left unmatched: 5. This CDR3 has 15 amino acids. The CDR3 sequence is CASSPRTGGYQPQHF. The CDR3 DNA sequence: TGTGCCAGCAGCCCCCGGACAGGGGGCTATCAGCCCCAGCATTTT.

This CDR3 reads CASSPRRHRGDGYTF. The CDR3 region has the DNA TGTGCCAGCTCACCACGACGGCACAGGGGTGATGGCTACACCTTC. This rearrangement joins TRBV18 to TRBJ1-2, with TRBD1 matching 7 bases. Germline V lookup: CDR1 KGHSH, CDR2 LQKENI. The CDR3 covers 15 residues. The V segment lost 1 base and the J segment 6 bases; nucleotides outside the gene matches: 8. The entire variable domain, with the rest obtained from reference TRBV18 and TRBJ1-2, is as follows: NAGVMQNPRHLVRRRGQEARLRCSPMKGHSHVYWYRQLPEEGLKFMVYLQKENIIDESGMPKERFSAEFPKEGPSILRIQQVVRGDSAAYFCASSPRRHRGDGYTFGSGTRLTVV.

The chain's CDR3 is CASSWPSGLNTGELFF. The CDR3, as DNA: TGTGCCAGCAGCTGGCCTAGCGGGCTGAACACCGGGGAGCTGTTTTTT. The chain is built from TRBV7-9 and TRBJ2-2; 8 bases align to TRBD2. Looked up from germline, CDR1 is SEHNR and CDR2 is FQNEAQ (reference sequence). The CDR3 sequence is 16 residues long. V gave up 4 bases and J gave up 1 base; unmatched junction bases: 5.

The chain joins TRBV19 to TRBJ2-3; D remains ambiguous. The CDR3 runs 13 residues. The V end lost 7 bases, the J end lost 0 bases, and 8 bases lay between the germline ends. Germline V gene data show CDR1 as LNHDA and CDR2 as SQIVND (reference sequence). CDR3: CASKWSSTDTQYF. CDR3 DNA sequence: TGTGCCAGTAAATGGTCCAGCACAGATACGCAGTATTTT.

The chain is built from TRBV7-6 and TRBJ1-4, with D hard to call. This CDR3 has 15 residues. Germline V gene data show CDR1 as SGHVS and CDR2 as FNYEAQ. V dropped 3 bases and J dropped 5 bases, with 13 bases sitting between them. The CDR3 protein is CASSLGSPENEKLFF. Written as DNA, the CDR3 is TGTGCCAGCAGCTTGGGATCTCCGGAAAATGAAAAACTGTTTTTT. The entire variable domain, with the rest obtained from reference TRBV7-6 and TRBJ1-4, is as follows: GAGVSQSPRYKVTKRGQDVALRCDPISGHVSLYWYRQALGQGPEFLTYFNYEAQQDKSGLPNDRFSAERPEGSISTLTIQRTEQRDSAMYRCASSLGSPENEKLFFGSGTQLSVL.

This chain uses TRBV4-3 with TRBJ2-5, with D tentatively TRBD1 (5 bases). Germline V gives CDR1 LGHNA, CDR2 YSLEER. The CDR3 has 15 amino acids. The ends were cut back, 0 bases at V and 2 bases at J, with 10 bases in the middle. CDR3 DNA sequence: TGCGCCAGCAGCCAAGATCGGAACAGGCAAGAGACCCAGTACTTC. It translates to CASSQDRNRQETQYF.

This clone occurred once. The chain uses TRBV9 and TRBJ2-7; 9 bases fit TRBD2. Germline V gene data show CDR1 as SGDLS and CDR2 as YYNGEE. CDR3 length equals 18 residues. V gave up 0 bases and J gave up 4 bases; unmatched junction bases: 14. In DNA form, the CDR3 reads TGTGCCAGCAGCGTAGAAGGTAGCGGGAGAGATTTGGGATACGAGCAGTACTTC. Protein sequence: CASSVEGSGRDLGYEQYF. Combining the CDR3 with reference TRBV9 and TRBJ2-7 gives the whole variable domain DSGVTQTPKHLITATGQRVTLRCSPRSGDLSVYWYQQSLDQGLQFLIQYYNGEERAKGNILERFSAQQFPDLHSELNLSSLELGDSALYFCASSVEGSGRDLGYEQYFGPGTRLTVT.

This chain joins TRBV6-1 and TRBJ1-2; 9 nucleotides align to TRBD1. V was clipped by 3 bases and J by 4 bases; unmatched bases: 15. Germline V gene lookup returns CDR1 MNHNS and CDR2 SASEGT. The CDR3 sequence is 18 residues long. The CDR3 reads CASSDRDRVTGIGYGYTF. CDR3 in DNA: TGTGCCAGCAGTGATAGGGACAGGGTGACGGGGATCGGCTATGGCTACACCTTC.

This chain connects TRBV11-2 to TRBJ2-1; tentatively, D is TRBD1 (6 bases). The CDR3 spans 13 residues. V was pared by 9 bases and J by 0 bases, with 9 bases between. In germline, CDR1 is SGHAT, CDR2 FQNNGV. CDR3 DNA: TGTGCCAGTGCAGGGGTCTCCTACAATGAGCAGTTCTTC. Its translation is CASAGVSYNEQFF.